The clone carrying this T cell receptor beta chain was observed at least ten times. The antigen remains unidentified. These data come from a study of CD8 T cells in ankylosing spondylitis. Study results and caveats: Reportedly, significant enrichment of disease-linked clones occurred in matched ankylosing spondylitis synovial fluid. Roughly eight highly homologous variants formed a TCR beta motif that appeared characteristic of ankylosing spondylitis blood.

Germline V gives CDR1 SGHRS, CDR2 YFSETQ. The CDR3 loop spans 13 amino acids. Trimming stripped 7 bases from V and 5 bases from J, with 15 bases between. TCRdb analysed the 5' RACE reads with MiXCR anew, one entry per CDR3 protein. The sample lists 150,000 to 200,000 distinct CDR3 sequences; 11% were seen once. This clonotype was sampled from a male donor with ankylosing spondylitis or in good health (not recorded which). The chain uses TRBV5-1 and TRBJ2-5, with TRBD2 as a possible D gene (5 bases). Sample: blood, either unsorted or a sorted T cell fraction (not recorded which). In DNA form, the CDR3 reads TGCGCCAGCCCCGCCCTAGCAGATGAGACCCAGTACTTC. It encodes CASPALADETQYF.